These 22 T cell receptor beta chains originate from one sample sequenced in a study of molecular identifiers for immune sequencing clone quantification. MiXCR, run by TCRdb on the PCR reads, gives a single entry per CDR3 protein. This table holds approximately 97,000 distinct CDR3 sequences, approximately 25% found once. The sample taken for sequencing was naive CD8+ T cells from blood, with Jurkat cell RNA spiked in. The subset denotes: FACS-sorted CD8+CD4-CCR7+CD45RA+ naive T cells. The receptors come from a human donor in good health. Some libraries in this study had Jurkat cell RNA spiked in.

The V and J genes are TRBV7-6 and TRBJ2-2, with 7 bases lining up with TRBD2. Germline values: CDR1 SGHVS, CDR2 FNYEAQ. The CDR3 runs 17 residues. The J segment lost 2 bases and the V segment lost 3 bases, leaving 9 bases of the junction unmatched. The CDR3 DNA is TGTGCCAGCAGCTTTCTAGCGGAAACGTTAAACACCGGGGAGCTGTTTTTT. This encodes CASSFLAETLNTGELFF.

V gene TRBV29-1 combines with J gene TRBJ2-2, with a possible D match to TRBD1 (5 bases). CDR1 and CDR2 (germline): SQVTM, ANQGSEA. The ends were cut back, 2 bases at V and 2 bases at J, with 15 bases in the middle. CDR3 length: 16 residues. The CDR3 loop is CSVELRRQGNTGELFF. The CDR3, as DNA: TGCAGCGTTGAACTACGGCGGCAGGGCAACACCGGGGAGCTGTTTTTT.

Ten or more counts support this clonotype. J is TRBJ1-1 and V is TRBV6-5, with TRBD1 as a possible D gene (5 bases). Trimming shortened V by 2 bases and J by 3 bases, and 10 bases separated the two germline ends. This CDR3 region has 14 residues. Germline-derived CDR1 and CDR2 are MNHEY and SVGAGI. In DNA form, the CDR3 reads TGTGCCAGCAGTTACGGGGCGGGGGACACTGAAGCTTTCTTT. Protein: CASSYGAGDTEAFF.

CDR3 in amino acids: CASSQQGLGEQYF. The CDR3 DNA follows: TGTGCCAGCAGCCAACAGGGGCTAGGCGAGCAGTACTTC. This chain uses TRBV14 with TRBJ2-7, with D perhaps matching TRBD1 (6 bases). The CDR3 length is 13 residues. CDR1 and CDR2 (germline): SGHDN, FVKESK. The germline V and J ends were trimmed by 2 bases and 6 bases, with 11 bases remaining between them. Based on the CDR3 plus reference TRBV14 and TRBJ2-7, the full variable domain is EAGVTQFPSHSVIEKGQTVTLRCDPISGHDNLYWYRRVMGKEIKFLLHFVKESKQDESGMPNNRFLAERTGGTYSTLKVQPAELEDSGVYFCASSQQGLGEQYFGPGTRLTVT.

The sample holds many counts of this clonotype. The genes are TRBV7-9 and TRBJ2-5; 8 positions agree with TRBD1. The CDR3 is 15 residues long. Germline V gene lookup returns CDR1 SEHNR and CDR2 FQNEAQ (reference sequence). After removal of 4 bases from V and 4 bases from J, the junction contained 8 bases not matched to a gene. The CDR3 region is CASSSTGGILETQYF. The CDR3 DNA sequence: TGTGCCAGCAGCTCCACAGGGGGGATTTTAGAGACCCAGTACTTC.

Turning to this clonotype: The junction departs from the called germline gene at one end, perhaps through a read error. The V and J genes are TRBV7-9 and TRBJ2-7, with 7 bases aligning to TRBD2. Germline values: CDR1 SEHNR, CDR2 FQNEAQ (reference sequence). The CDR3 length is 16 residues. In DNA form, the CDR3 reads TGTGCCAGCAGCCCACCTCACGCGGGAGAGAAGTACGAGAAGTACTTC. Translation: CASSPPHAGEKYEKYF.

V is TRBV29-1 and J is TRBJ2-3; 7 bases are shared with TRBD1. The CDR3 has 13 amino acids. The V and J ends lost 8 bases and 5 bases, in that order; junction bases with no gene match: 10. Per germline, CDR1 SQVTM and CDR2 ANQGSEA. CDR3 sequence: CSIEGTGVDTQYF. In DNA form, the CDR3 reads TGCAGCATCGAAGGAACAGGGGTAGATACGCAGTATTTT.

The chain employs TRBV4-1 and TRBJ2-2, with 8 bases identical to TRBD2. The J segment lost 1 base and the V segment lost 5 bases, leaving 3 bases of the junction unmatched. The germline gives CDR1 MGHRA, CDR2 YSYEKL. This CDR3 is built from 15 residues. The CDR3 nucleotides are TGCGCCAGCAGCTATAGCGGGGAGAACACCGGGGAGCTGTTTTTT. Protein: CASSYSGENTGELFF.

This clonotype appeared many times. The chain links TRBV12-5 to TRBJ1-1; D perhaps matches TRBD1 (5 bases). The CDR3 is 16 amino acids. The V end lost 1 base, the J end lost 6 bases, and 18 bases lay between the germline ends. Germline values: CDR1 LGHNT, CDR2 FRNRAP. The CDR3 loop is CASGLAYGPRAPEAFF. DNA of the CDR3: TGTGCTAGTGGTTTGGCCTATGGTCCCAGGGCCCCTGAAGCTTTCTTT.

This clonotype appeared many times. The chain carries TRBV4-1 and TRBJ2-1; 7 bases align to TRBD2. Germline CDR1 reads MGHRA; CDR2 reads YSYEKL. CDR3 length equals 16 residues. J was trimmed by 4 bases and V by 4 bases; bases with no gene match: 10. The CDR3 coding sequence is TGCGCCAGCAGCCCCTCCCTCGCCGGGGGGTACAATGAGCAGTTCTTC. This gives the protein CASSPSLAGGYNEQFF.

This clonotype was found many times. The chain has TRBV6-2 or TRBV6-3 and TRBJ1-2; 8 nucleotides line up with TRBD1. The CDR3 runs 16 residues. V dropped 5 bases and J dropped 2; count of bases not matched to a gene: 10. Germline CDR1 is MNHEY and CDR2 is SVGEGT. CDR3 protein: CASSRSRDRQNYGYTF. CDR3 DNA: TGTGCCAGCAGTCGGTCGAGGGACAGGCAAAACTATGGCTACACCTTC.

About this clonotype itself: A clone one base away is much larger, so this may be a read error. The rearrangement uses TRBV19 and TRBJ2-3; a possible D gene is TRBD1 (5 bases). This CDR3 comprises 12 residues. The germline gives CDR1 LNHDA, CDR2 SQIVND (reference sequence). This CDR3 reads CASSMGPDMQYF. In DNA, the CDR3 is TGTGCCAGTAGTATGGGGCCCGATATGCAGTATTTT.

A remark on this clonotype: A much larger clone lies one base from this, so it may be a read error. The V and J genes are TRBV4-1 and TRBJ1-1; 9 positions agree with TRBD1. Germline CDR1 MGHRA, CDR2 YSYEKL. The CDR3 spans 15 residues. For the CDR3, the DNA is TGCGCCAGCAACCAAGAGACAGGGGGAGGCACTGAAGCTTTCTTT. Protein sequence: CASNQETGGGTEAFF.

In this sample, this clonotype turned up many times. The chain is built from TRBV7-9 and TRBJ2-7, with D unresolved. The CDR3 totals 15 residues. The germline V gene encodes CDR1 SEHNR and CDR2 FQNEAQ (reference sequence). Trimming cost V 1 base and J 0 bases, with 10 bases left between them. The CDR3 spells CASSLGFVPSYEQYF. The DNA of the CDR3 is TGTGCCAGCAGCTTAGGTTTCGTACCCTCCTACGAGCAGTACTTC. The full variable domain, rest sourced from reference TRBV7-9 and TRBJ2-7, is DTGVSQNPRHKITKRGQNVTFRCDPISEHNRLYWYRQTLGQGPEFLTYFQNEAQLEKSRLLSDRFSAERPKGSFSTLEIQRTEQGDSAMYLCASSLGFVPSYEQYFGPGTRLTVT.

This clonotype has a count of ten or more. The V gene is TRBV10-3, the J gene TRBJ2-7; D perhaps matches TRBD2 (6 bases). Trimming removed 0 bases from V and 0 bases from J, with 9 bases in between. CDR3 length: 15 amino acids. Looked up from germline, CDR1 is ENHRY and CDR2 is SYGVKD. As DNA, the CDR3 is TGTGCCATCAGTGAGTCGGAGGGATACTCCTACGAGCAGTACTTC. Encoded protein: CAISESEGYSYEQYF.

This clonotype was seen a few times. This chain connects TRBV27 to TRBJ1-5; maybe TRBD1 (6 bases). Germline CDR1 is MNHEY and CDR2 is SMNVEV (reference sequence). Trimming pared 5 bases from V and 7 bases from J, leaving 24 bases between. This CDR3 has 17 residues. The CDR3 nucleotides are TGTGCCAGCAGTCCAACCGGCGTCGGGGGGGCTGACCAGCCCCAGCATTTT. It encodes CASSPTGVGGADQPQHF.

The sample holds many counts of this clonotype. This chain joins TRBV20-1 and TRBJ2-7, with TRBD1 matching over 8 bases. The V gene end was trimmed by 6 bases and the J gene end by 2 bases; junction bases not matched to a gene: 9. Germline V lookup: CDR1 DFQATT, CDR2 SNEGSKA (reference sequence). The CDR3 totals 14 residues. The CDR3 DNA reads TGCAGTGCCGCGTCGGGACAGGCGGCCTACGAGCAGTACTTC. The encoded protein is CSAASGQAAYEQYF.

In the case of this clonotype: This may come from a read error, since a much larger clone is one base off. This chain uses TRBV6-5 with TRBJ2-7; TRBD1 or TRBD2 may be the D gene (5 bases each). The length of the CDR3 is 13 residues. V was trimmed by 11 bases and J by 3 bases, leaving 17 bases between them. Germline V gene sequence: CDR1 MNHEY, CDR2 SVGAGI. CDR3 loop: CACTDGADYEQYF. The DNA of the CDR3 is TGTGCCTGCACCGACGGGGCAGACTACGAGCAGTACTTC.

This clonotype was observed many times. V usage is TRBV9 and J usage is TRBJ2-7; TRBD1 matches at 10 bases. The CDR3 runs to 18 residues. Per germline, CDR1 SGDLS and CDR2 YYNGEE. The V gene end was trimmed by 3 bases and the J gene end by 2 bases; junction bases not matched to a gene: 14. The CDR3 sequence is CASSGAIGTGVKAYEQYF. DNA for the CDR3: TGTGCCAGCAGCGGTGCGATCGGGACAGGGGTGAAGGCCTACGAGCAGTACTTC.

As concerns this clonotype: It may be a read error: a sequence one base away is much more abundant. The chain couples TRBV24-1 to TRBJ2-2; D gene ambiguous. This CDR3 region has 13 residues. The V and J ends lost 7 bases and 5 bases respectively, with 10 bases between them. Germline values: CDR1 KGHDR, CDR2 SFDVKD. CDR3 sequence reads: CATSSHGTGELFF. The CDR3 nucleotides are TGTGCCACCAGCTCACATGGGACCGGGGAGCTGTTTTTT.

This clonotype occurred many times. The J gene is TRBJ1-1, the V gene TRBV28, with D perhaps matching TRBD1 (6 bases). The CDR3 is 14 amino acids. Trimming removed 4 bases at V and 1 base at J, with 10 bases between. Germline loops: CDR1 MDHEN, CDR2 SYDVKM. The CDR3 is CASSWGTRNTEAFF. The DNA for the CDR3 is TGTGCCAGCAGTTGGGGGACAAGGAACACTGAAGCTTTCTTT.

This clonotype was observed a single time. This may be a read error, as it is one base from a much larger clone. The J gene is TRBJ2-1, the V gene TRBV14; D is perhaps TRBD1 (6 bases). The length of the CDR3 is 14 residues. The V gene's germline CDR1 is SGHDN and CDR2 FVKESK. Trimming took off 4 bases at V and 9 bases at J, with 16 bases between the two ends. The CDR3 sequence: CASSPPPGVSEQFF. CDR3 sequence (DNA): TGTGCCAGCAGCCCACCCCCAGGGGTGAGTGAGCAGTTCTTC.